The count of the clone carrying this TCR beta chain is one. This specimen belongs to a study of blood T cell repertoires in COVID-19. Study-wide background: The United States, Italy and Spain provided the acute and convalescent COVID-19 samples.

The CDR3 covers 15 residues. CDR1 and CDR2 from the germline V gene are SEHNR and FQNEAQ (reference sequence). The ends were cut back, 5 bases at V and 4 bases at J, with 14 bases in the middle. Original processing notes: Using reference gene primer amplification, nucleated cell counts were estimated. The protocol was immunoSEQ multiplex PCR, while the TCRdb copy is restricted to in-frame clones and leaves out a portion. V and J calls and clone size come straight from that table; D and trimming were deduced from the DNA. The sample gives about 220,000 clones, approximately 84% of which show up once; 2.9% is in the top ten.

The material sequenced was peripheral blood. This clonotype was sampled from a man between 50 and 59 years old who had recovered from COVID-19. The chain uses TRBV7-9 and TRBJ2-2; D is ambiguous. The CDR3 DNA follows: TGTGCCAGCAGCATAATGCAGGCCAGCACCGGGGAGCTGTTTTTT. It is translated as CASSIMQASTGELFF.